The 26 T cell receptor beta chains below all came from one sample that was sequenced in a study of T cells after yellow fever vaccination. TCRdb analysed the 5' RACE reads with MiXCR anew, one entry per CDR3 protein. In the table there are about 630,000 distinct CDR3 sequences, 10% to 15% of which are singletons. The sample was PBMCs, taken on the day of the yellow fever booster vaccination. The source is a man younger than 45 who received the YFV17D yellow fever vaccine.

The V gene is TRBV18, the J gene TRBJ2-7; tentative D call: TRBD1 (7 bases). This CDR3 is built from 15 residues. Trimming removed 3 bases at V and 5 bases at J, with 17 bases between. Germline V CDR1 and CDR2: KGHSH, LQKENI. The CDR3 DNA follows: TGTGCCAGCTCACCGGGGACAGCGGACTACCACGAGCAGTACTTC. This encodes CASSPGTADYHEQYF.

In this sample, this clonotype turned up a few times. CDR3 sequence (DNA): TGTGCCACCAGCCTGAGACCCACAGATACGCAGTATTTT. This translates into CATSLRPTDTQYF. This chain joins TRBV15 and TRBJ2-3; no definite D call. The germline gives CDR1 LNHNV, CDR2 YYDKDF (reference sequence). The CDR3 loop spans 13 amino acids. V lost 5 bases and J 2 bases, leaving 8 bases between the germline ends.

This clonotype showed up just a few times. The chain carries TRBV5-1 and TRBJ1-2; TRBD1 is a possible D gene (6 bases). Germline V gene data show CDR1 as SGHRS and CDR2 as YFSETQ. Trimming shortened V by 6 bases and J by 8 bases, and 20 bases separated the two germline ends. CDR3 length equals 14 residues. The CDR3 bases are TGCGCCAGCAAAGCTTCACAGGGCCAATCGGGCTACACCTTC. It translates to CASKASQGQSGYTF.

In regard to this clonotype: Germline and junction disagree at one end, which may indicate a read error. CDR3 residues: CSVSRMGPGQSYEQYF. DNA of the CDR3: TGCAGCGTTTCGCGTATGGGACCGGGACAGTCCTACGAGCAGTATTTC. The chain uses TRBV29-1 and TRBJ2-7; 7 bases map to TRBD1. Per the germline V gene, CDR1 is SQVTM and CDR2 is ANQGSEA. This CDR3 has 16 residues.

This clonotype was counted at least ten times. CDR3 in DNA: TGTGCCAGCAGACTCCAAGTGGGGTTCGACAATGAGCAGTTCTTC. It yields the protein CASRLQVGFDNEQFF. The gene calls are TRBV27 and TRBJ2-1; D gene uncertain. The CDR3 loop spans 15 amino acids. The ends were cut back, 6 bases at V and 5 bases at J, with 17 bases in the middle. Per germline, CDR1 MNHEY and CDR2 SMNVEV (reference sequence).

The genes are TRBV29-1 and TRBJ2-5; the D gene is possibly TRBD1 (6 bases). V was cut by 1 base and J by 2 bases, with 11 bases left in between. Germline CDR1 reads SQVTM; CDR2 reads ANQGSEA. The CDR3 length is 14 residues. CDR3 in DNA: TGCAGCGTTGAAGGGGGGCAGGGTCAAGAGACCCAGTACTTC. The encoded protein is CSVEGGQGQETQYF. Supplemented by reference TRBV29-1 and TRBJ2-5, the full variable domain reads SAVISQKPSRDICQRGTSLTIQCQVDSQVTMMFWYRQQPGQSLTLIATANQGSEATYESGFVIDKFPISRPNLTFSTLTVSNMSPEDSSIYLCSVEGGQGQETQYFGPGTRLLVL.

This clonotype appeared a few times. The V and J genes are TRBV14 and TRBJ2-1; 7 positions match TRBD2. Germline CDR1 SGHDN, CDR2 FVKESK. The CDR3 contains 16 residues. V gave up 3 bases and J gave up 0 bases; unmatched junction bases: 5. The CDR3 region is CASSQTGGSSYNEQFF. For the CDR3, the DNA is TGTGCCAGCAGCCAGACGGGCGGGAGCTCCTACAATGAGCAGTTCTTC.

The gene calls are TRBV5-1 and TRBJ2-2; D may be TRBD2 (5 bases). This CDR3 spans 13 amino acids. Per germline, CDR1 SGHRS and CDR2 YFSETQ. The germline V and J ends were trimmed by 6 bases and 2 bases, with 8 bases remaining between them. CDR3 in DNA: TGCGCCAGCATGAGCGGTAACACCGGGGAGCTGTTTTTT. Translating it yields CASMSGNTGELFF.

The rearrangement uses TRBV29-1 and TRBJ2-5; D assignment may be TRBD1 or TRBD2 (5 bases each). Trimming took 7 bases from V and 5 from J, leaving 14 bases between them. CDR1 and CDR2 from the germline V gene are SQVTM and ANQGSEA. This CDR3 has 12 residues. The CDR3 sequence is CSAERGFETQYF. CDR3 DNA sequence: TGCAGCGCAGAACGGGGCTTTGAGACCCAGTACTTC.

V is TRBV16 and J is TRBJ2-5, with D perhaps matching TRBD1 or TRBD2 (5 bases each). There are 15 residues in the CDR3. Trimming took off 2 bases at V and 4 bases at J, with 14 bases between the two ends. Germline-derived CDR1 and CDR2 are KGHSY and FQNENV. CDR3 nucleotides: TGTGCCAGCAGCCAAAGTTCGGCAGGGACAGAGACCCAGTACTTC. Encoded protein: CASSQSSAGTETQYF.

The J gene is TRBJ1-5, the V gene TRBV10-1, with 8 bases lining up with TRBD1. The CDR3 has 15 residues. Trimming removed 2 bases from V and 7 bases from J; junction bases left unmatched: 7. CDR1 WNHNN and CDR2 SYGVQD come from the germline V gene (reference sequence). The CDR3 region is CASSERQGARQPQHF. In DNA form, the CDR3 reads TGCGCCAGCAGTGAGAGGCAGGGGGCCCGGCAGCCCCAGCATTTT.

The chain has TRBV14 and TRBJ2-5; 7 nucleotides line up with TRBD2. The CDR3 sequence is 15 residues long. The V segment lost 2 bases and the J segment 5 bases; nucleotides outside the gene matches: 8. From germline, CDR1 is SGHDN and CDR2 FVKESK. The CDR3 reads CASSQRSGTQETQYF. The CDR3 coding sequence is TGTGCCAGCAGCCAAAGAAGCGGGACCCAGGAGACCCAGTACTTC.

This clonotype was found a few times. This chain joins TRBV20-1 and TRBJ2-1; possibly TRBD1 or TRBD2 for D (5 bases each). The CDR3 is 14 residues long. Germline CDR1 DFQATT, CDR2 SNEGSKA (reference sequence). The V and J ends lost 6 bases and 9 bases respectively, with 21 bases between them. The CDR3, as DNA: TGCAGTGCGAAAGAGAGGGGAGCCCCCGGTGAGCAGTTCTTC. Translation: CSAKERGAPGEQFF.

This chain connects TRBV12-3 or TRBV12-4 to TRBJ2-5; 11 positions match TRBD2. The CDR3 has 16 amino acids. V was clipped by 8 bases and J by 10 bases; unmatched bases: 18. CDR3 sequence: CASSSGRPHRGAYQYF. The CDR3 DNA follows: TGTGCCAGCTCTAGCGGGAGGCCCCATCGTGGCGCGTACCAGTACTTC.

A few counts support this clonotype. The chain couples TRBV2 to TRBJ2-1, with D maybe TRBD2 (6 bases). Germline V gene lookup returns CDR1 SNHLY and CDR2 FYNNEI. Trimming removed 7 bases from V and 1 base from J, with 11 bases in between. The CDR3 consists of 14 residues. CDR3 loop: CASNPGSSYNEQFF. CDR3 in DNA: TGTGCCAGCAATCCCGGGAGTTCCTACAATGAGCAGTTCTTC. The full variable domain, its missing parts supplied by reference TRBV2 and TRBJ2-1, is EPEVTQTPSHQVTQMGQEVILRCVPISNHLYFYWYRQILGQKVEFLVSFYNNEISEKSEIFDDQFSVERPDGSNFTLKIRSTKLEDSAMYFCASNPGSSYNEQFFGPGTRLTVL.

V and J are TRBV18 and TRBJ2-7, with no clear D. The V gene's germline CDR1 is KGHSH and CDR2 LQKENI. This CDR3 region has 14 residues. V shed 3 bases and J shed 3 bases, with 12 bases lying between them. The CDR3 DNA reads TGTGCCAGCTCACCGTCAGAATCCGACTACGAGCAGTACTTC. As protein: CASSPSESDYEQYF.

V usage is TRBV27 and J usage is TRBJ2-7, with 8 positions matching TRBD1. The V gene end was trimmed by 6 bases and the J gene end by 3 bases; junction bases not matched to a gene: 7. The CDR3 covers 14 residues. CDR1 MNHEY and CDR2 SMNVEV come from the germline V gene (reference sequence). CDR3 DNA sequence: TGTGCCAGCAGAGGACAGGGTATCTTCTACGAGCAGTACTTC. Translation gives CASRGQGIFYEQYF.

This clonotype was seen a handful of times. The rearrangement uses TRBV4-2 and TRBJ2-3; D possibly corresponds to TRBD2 (5 bases). Germline CDR1 is LGHNA and CDR2 is YNFKEQ. CDR3 length: 17 amino acids. The germline V and J ends were trimmed by 0 bases and 4 bases, with 17 bases remaining between them. CDR3 DNA sequence: TGTGCCAGCAGCCAAGATCTCACTAGAGGGCCCCCAGATACGCAGTATTTT. This translates into CASSQDLTRGPPDTQYF.

A few counts support this clonotype. The chain links TRBV6-2 or TRBV6-3 to TRBJ2-7; D is ambiguous. The germline V gene has CDR1 MNHEY and CDR2 SVGEGT. The V end lost 0 bases, the J end lost 3 bases, and 15 bases lay between the germline ends. This CDR3 is 16 amino acids long. CDR3 coding DNA: TGTGCCAGCAGTTACTCCCCCTCGGGTTCGGTCTACGAGCAGTACTTC. Amino acids: CASSYSPSGSVYEQYF.

This clonotype was detected only a few times. The J gene is TRBJ2-7, the V gene TRBV7-9, with D tentatively TRBD1 or TRBD2 (5 bases each). The V end was cut by 3 bases, the J end by 5 bases, with 11 bases between. From germline, CDR1 is SEHNR and CDR2 FQNEAQ (reference sequence). The CDR3 is made up of 13 amino acids. The CDR3 protein is CASSLSGRNEQYF. As DNA, the CDR3 is TGTGCCAGCAGCTTGTCAGGGAGAAACGAGCAGTACTTC.

This clonotype appeared a few times. The chain couples TRBV29-1 to TRBJ2-5, with unresolved D. Trimming removed 6 bases from V and 4 bases from J, with 12 bases in between. This CDR3 contains 12 residues. Germline CDR1 reads SQVTM; CDR2 reads ANQGSEA. The DNA for the CDR3 is TGCAGCGTGATCGCCCCGGGAGAGACCCAGTACTTC. Translated, it gives CSVIAPGETQYF.

V usage is TRBV4-3 and J usage is TRBJ2-7; 11 bases align to TRBD1. Trimming removed 3 bases from V and 2 bases from J; junction bases left unmatched: 3. Germline V gene lookup returns CDR1 LGHNA and CDR2 YSLEER. CDR3 length: 15 residues. The CDR3 DNA is TGCGCCAGCAGCCACCGGGACAGGGGGGCCTACGAGCAGTACTTC. Its translation: CASSHRDRGAYEQYF.

The V and J genes are TRBV29-1 and TRBJ2-2; no firm D call. Germline loops: CDR1 SQVTM, CDR2 ANQGSEA. The CDR3 has 15 amino acids. Trimming took 7 bases from V and 1 from J, leaving 16 bases between them. Written as DNA, the CDR3 is TGCAGCGCCACCGGACCGACCGTGAACACCGGGGAGCTGTTTTTT. Protein product: CSATGPTVNTGELFF.

The chain recombines TRBV6-1 with TRBJ2-5; 7 bases match TRBD1. This CDR3 comprises 14 residues. Germline values: CDR1 MNHNS, CDR2 SASEGT. V trimming: 5 bases; J trimming: 4 bases; junction bases outside the gene matches: 7. CDR3 protein: CASSPDRDLETQYF. DNA for the CDR3: TGTGCCAGCAGTCCTGACAGGGACCTAGAGACCCAGTACTTC.

Here the CDR3 DNA reads TGTGCCAGCCATTCTCCCCTTTCGCCCCGGAACGAGCAGTACTTC. Protein: CASHSPLSPRNEQYF. J is TRBJ2-7 and V is TRBV28; D remains ambiguous. V lost 8 bases, J lost 5 bases, and 22 bases lay in between. The length of the CDR3 is 15 residues. CDR1 MDHEN and CDR2 SYDVKM come from the germline V gene.

In DNA, the CDR3 is TGCGCCAGCAGTTTAGATTACAAGATCGCCGGGGAGCTGTTTTTT. The encoded protein is CASSLDYKIAGELFF. V is TRBV23-1 and J is TRBJ2-2; no clear D gene. TRBV23-1 is reported as an ORF; its role is uncertain. This CDR3 contains 15 residues. Between the trimmed V and J ends, which lost 5 bases and 6 bases, there was a span of 16 bases.